The entry below describes one T cell receptor beta chain. The antigen remains undetermined. The sample is drawn from a study of response to subunit inactivated influenza vaccine. Study conclusions and caveats: T cells newly recruited by each seasonal influenza vaccination are few, the authors suggested.

Using its own MiXCR run on the RT-PCR reads, TCRdb lists one record per CDR3 protein. The sample yields about 650,000 distinct CDR3 sequences, around 13% seen once. From germline, CDR1 is DFQATT and CDR2 SNEGSKA (reference sequence). This CDR3 has 16 residues. After removal of 6 bases from V and 2 bases from J, the junction contained 16 bases not matched to a gene. This TCR was recovered from a man aged 45-60 years who received an inactivated influenza vaccine. The chain joins TRBV20-1 to TRBJ2-7; TRBD1 agrees at 7 bases. Specimen: PBMCs from blood, collected less than 15 days before vaccination. The DNA of the CDR3 is TGCAGTGCCAGTCGGGGTTTCGGGACAGTGACCTACGAGCAGTACTTC. It codes for CSASRGFGTVTYEQYF.